The TCR beta chain under discussion was sequenced for a study of cytomegalovirus exposure and HLA in healthy donors. Study-wide background: Around 89 million unique TCRs from HLA-typed donors made up an early data release.

With 60 Vbeta and 13 Jbeta primers, the PCR was carried out. Only in-frame clones appear in the TCRdb table, and some are missing; sequencing was by immunoSEQ multiplex PCR. The sample consists of over 150,000 clones, around four fifths of them appearing once. The CDR3 loop spans 16 amino acids. The germline V gene has CDR1 SGHRS and CDR2 YFSETQ. Trimming removed 4 bases from V and 1 base from J; junction bases left unmatched: 10. The V gene is TRBV5-1, the J gene TRBJ2-5; the match to TRBD1 covers 7 bases. The sample was PBMCs. The receptor was isolated from a woman in her fifties or sixties in good health and CMV-seropositive. The chain's CDR3 is CASSPSPDRLQETQYF. DNA of the CDR3: TGCGCCAGCAGCCCCTCCCCGGACAGGCTCCAAGAGACCCAGTACTTC.